The clone carrying this T cell receptor beta chain was seen a few times. What it binds is not known. Profiling relied on immunoSEQ multiplex PCR, and the TCRdb table lists in-frame clones only, not all of them. The sample comprises more than 45,000 clones, approximately 73% of which are singletons, and approximately 10% rests with the top ten. The V segment lost 4 bases and the J segment 1 base; nucleotides outside the gene matches: 5. CDR1 and CDR2 (germline): SGHRS, YFSETQ. The CDR3 runs 15 residues. The data belong to a study of PD-1 blockade in classical Hodgkin lymphoma. After autologous stem cell transplantation all patients relapsed, and prior brentuximab vedotin exposure differed between cohorts. General observations from the study: Whoever responded completely had baseline diversity much like that seen in newly diagnosed patients.

The material was peripheral blood mononuclear cells (PBMCs), obtained at baseline. The chain uses TRBV5-1 and TRBJ1-1; 9 bases align to TRBD1. This TCR came from a human donor with classical Hodgkin lymphoma. This chain's CDR3 is CASSTMGQGNTEAFF. CDR3 coding DNA: TGCGCCAGCAGCACTATGGGACAGGGGAACACTGAAGCTTTCTTT.